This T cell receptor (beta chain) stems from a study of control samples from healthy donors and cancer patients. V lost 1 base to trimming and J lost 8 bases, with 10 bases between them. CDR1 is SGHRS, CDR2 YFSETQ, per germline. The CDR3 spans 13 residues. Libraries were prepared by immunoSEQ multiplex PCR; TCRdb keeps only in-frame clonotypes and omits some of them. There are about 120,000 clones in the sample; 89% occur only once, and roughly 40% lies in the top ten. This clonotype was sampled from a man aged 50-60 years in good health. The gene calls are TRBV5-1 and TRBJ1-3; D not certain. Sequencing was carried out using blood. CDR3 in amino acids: CASSLSSGDTIYF. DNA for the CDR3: TGCGCCAGCAGCTTGTCGTCAGGCGACACCATATATTTT.